The T cell receptor beta chain under discussion was sequenced for a study of blood T cell repertoires in COVID-19. Looking at the study overall: PBMCs, B-cell-depleted T cells, or T cells provided the cDNA or gDNA that made up the material.

As originally analysed: Using reference gene primer amplification, nucleated cell counts were estimated. Assay: immunoSEQ multiplex PCR; the TCRdb copy retains only in-frame clones and omits some. V, J and clone size were drawn from that table, and D and trimming were deduced from the DNA. In the table there are roughly 150,000 clones, 87% of which are singletons. Comment on this clone: The same CDR3 also results from other DNA sequences found in this sample.

V gave up 2 bases and J gave up 2 bases; unmatched junction bases: 5. This CDR3 is 15 amino acids long. CDR1 is MNHNS and CDR2 is SASEGT in the germline V gene. Sequences were obtained from peripheral blood. The chain is built from TRBV6-1 and TRBJ2-7; 8 nucleotides agree with TRBD1. This sequence originates from a human donor in a cohort sampled during active COVID-19. The CDR3 here is CASSESGGETYEQYF. The DNA of the CDR3 is TGTGCCAGCAGTGAATCAGGGGGCGAAACCTACGAGCAGTACTTC.